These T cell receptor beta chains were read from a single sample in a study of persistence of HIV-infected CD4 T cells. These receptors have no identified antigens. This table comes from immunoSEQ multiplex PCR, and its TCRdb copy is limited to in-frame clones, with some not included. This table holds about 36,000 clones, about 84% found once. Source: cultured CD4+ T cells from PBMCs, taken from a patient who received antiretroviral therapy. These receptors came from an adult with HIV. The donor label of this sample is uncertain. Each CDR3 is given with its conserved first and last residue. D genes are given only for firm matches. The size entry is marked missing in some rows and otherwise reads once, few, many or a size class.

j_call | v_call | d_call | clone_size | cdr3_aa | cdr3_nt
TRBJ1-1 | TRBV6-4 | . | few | CASSVQLNTEAFF | TGTGCCAGCAGTGTTCAGCTGAACACTGAAGCTTTCTTT
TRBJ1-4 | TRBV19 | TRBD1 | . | CASSTTPRDRGSKLFF | TGTGCCAGTAGTACCACCCCCCGGGACAGGGGAAGTAAACTGTTTTTT
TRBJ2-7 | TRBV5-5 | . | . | CASSPTAHEQYF | TGTGCCAGCAGCCCCACGGCCCACGAGCAGTACTTC
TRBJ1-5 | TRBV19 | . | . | CASSSMRERQPQHF | TGTGCCAGTAGTTCGATGAGGGAGCGGCAGCCCCAGCATTTT
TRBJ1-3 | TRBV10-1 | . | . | CAGTYLSSGNTIYF | TGCGCGGGGACATATCTGAGCTCTGGAAACACCATATATTTT
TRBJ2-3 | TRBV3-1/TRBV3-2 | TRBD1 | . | CASSRTGENEGQYF | TGTGCCAGCAGCCGGACAGGCGAGAACGAGGGGCAGTATTTT
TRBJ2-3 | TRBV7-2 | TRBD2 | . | CASSPGTSGGLFTDTQYF | TGTGCCAGCAGCCCCGGGACTAGCGGGGGTCTTTTCACAGATACGCAGTATTTT
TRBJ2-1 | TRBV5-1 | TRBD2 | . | CASSPPVGGANEQFF | TGCGCCAGCAGCCCCCCCGTCGGGGGGGCCAATGAGCAGTTCTTC
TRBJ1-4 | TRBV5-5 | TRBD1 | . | CASSSTGQGNEKLFF | TGTGCCAGCAGCAGCACGGGACAGGGTAATGAAAAACTGTTTTTT
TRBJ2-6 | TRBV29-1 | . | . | CSAKNTTGRTGANVLTF | TGCAGCGCCAAGAACACGACAGGGAGGACTGGGGCCAACGTCCTGACTTTC
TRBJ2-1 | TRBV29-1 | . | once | CSVEGGLQFF | TGCAGCGTTGAAGGGGGGCTTCAGTTCTTC
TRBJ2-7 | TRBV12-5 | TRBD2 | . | CASGRGAGGTYEQYF | TGTGCTAGTGGAAGGGGAGCGGGGGGCACCTACGAGCAGTACTTC
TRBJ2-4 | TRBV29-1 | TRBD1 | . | CSAAGQGRLAKNIQYF | TGCAGCGCTGCAGGACAGGGGAGACTAGCCAAAAACATTCAGTACTTC
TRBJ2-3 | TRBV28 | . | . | CASQGRSSTDTQYF | TGTGCCTCCCAGGGTAGGAGTAGCACAGATACGCAGTATTTT
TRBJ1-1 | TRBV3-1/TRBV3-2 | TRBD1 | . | CASSHRGQLNTEAFF | TGTGCCAGCAGCCATAGGGGACAGCTGAACACTGAAGCTTTCTTT
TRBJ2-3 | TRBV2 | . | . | CASRGPAGSITDTQYF | TGTGCCAGCAGGGGGCCGGCAGGGTCTATCACAGATACGCAGTATTTT
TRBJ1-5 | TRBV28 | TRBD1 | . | CASSLGTVYQPQHF | TGTGCCAGCAGTTTAGGGACAGTTTATCAGCCCCAGCATTTT
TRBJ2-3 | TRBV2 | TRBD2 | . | CASGTGGPTDTQYF | TGTGCCAGCGGGACGGGGGGACCCACAGATACGCAGTATTTT
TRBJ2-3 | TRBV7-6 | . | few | CASSSQFSTDTQYF | TGTGCCAGCAGCTCCCAATTCAGCACAGATACGCAGTATTTT
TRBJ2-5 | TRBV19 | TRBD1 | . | CASSVDREVGETQYF | TGTGCCAGTAGTGTGGACAGGGAAGTGGGAGAGACCCAGTACTTC
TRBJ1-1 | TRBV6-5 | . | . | CASTTRDTANTEAFF | TGTGCCAGCACCACCCGGGATACTGCGAACACTGAAGCTTTCTTT
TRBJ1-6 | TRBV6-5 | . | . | CASTGERSYNSPLHF | TGTGCCAGCACTGGGGAGCGTTCCTATAATTCACCCCTCCACTTT